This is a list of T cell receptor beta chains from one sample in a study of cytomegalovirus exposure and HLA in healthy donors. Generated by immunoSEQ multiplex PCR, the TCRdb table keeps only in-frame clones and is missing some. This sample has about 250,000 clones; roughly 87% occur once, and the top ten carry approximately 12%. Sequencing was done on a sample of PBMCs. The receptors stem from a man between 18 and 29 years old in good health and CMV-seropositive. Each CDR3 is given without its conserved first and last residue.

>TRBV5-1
ASSPGTAGGEQF
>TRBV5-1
ASSSRPLGGSHEQY
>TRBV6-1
ASTGTGVYEQY
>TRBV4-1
ASSHAGGSGHIGFYNEQF
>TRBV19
ASSIAGNSYEQY
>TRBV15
ATSELGFSGNTIY
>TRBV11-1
ASSSSPDRELEKLF
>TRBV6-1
ASSERTGGSYEQY
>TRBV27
ASSIPTGGTGIANEQF
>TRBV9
ASSRTSGRVTSTDTQY
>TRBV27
ASSFKGLIGSNQPQH
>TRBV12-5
ASGRGGVGGNTIY
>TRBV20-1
SSTRETQY
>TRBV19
ASSIRQRGMNTEAF
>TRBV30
ASSPDPSYNEQF
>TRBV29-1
SVKMGRTDTQY
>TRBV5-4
ASSARDRLNYGYT
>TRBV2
ASKGPGQDYEQY
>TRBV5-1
ASSLALGGRGSTEAF
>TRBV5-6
ASSFGQANTEAF
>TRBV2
AASKEGARGYT
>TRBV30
AWGSGRVYEQY
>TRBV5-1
ASSSQGAGEQF
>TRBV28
ASSFAGTGGRETQY
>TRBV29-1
SADRAGELF
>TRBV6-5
ASRSVTATGELF
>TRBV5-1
ASNLGGAKNIQY
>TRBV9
ASSIGLAGGADTQY
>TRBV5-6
ASSLGTSSYNEQF
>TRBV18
ASSLSRGQDAF
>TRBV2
ASKEGQGWAEAF
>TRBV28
ASSPGSHYEQY
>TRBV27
ASSLTGLYGYT
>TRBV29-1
SVTGSMNTEAF
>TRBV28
ASSPYFAGSNQPQH
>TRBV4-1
ASSPSESPGGYGYT
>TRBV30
AWSVQGVGEKLF
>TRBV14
ASSQGLRDRGRRTYGYT
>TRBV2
ASIEMGGVLPEAF
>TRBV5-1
ASSSGQYSYNEQF
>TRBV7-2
ASSSSGGAGQPQH
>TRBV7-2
ASSLASAPLEQY
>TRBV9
ASSVSEGEYEQY
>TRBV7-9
ASSSDPGQSIGQF
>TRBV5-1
ASSPSGRDGNEQF
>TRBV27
ASNPSGLAGWVEQY
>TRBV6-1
ASSEDLGGGELF
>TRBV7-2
ASRPGTASYEQY